Listed below are T cell receptor beta chains from one sample, sequenced in a study of cytomegalovirus exposure and HLA in healthy donors. Assay: immunoSEQ multiplex PCR; the TCRdb copy retains only in-frame clones and omits some. Counted here are some 180,000 clones, 76% occurring once; the ten biggest clones make up 2.5%. The sequenced sample consisted of PBMCs. The receptors shown here come from a woman aged 25 to 45 in good health and CMV-seropositive. The CDR3 runs from the conserved cysteine through the conserved F or W. A D gene is named only where the DNA matches it firmly. The size field is filled for only some rows; it gives once, few, many or a size class.

abundance | j_gene | d_gene | v_gene | CDR3nt | CDR3aa
- | TRBJ2-1 | TRBD2 | TRBV11-1 | TGTGCCAGCAGCTTCACTAGCGGGGGGACGAATGAGCAGTTCTTC | CASSFTSGGTNEQFF
- | TRBJ2-5 | TRBD1 | TRBV28 | TGTGCCAGCAGTTCCGGGACAGCGGTTCAAGAGACCCAGTACTTC | CASSSGTAVQETQYF
- | TRBJ2-2 | TRBD2 | TRBV4-1 | TGCGCCAGCAGCCTTATAAGGGGAACTAGCGGGGGGGTCGGGGAGCTGTTTTTT | CASSLIRGTSGGVGELFF
- | TRBJ2-1 | - | TRBV5-1 | TGCGCCAGCAGCTTGGGGGAGCCTACCAATGAGCAGTTCTTC | CASSLGEPTNEQFF
- | TRBJ2-3 | - | TRBV7-3 | TGTGCCAGCAGCTCGTACAACACAGATACGCAGTATTTT | CASSSYNTDTQYF
- | TRBJ2-1 | - | TRBV18 | TGTGCCAGCTCACCACCGGCGGTAGCCAATGAGCAGTTCTTC | CASSPPAVANEQFF
- | TRBJ1-1 | - | TRBV7-3 | TGTGCCAGCAGCTCGGAGGGGCACACTGAAGCTTTCTTT | CASSSEGHTEAFF
- | TRBJ1-1 | - | TRBV13 | TGTGCCAGCAGCTCGAGTTACAGGGTAACTGAAGCTTTCTTT | CASSSSYRVTEAFF
- | TRBJ2-7 | - | TRBV7-2 | TGTGCCAGCAGCTTAAGGGTTTCGGAGGGGGCGAGGGTCTCCTACGAGCAGTACTTC | CASSLRVSEGARVSYEQYF
- | TRBJ1-5 | - | TRBV18 | TGTGCCAGCTCACCCTACAATCAGCCCCAGCATTTT | CASSPYNQPQHF
- | TRBJ2-3 | TRBD1 | TRBV4-1 | TGCGCCAGCAGCCCGGGACAGGGGGCAGGTACGCAGTATTTT | CASSPGQGAGTQYF
- | TRBJ2-1 | TRBD2 | TRBV7-9 | TGTGCCAGCCGTCGGGTGCTAGCGGGGTTAAGTGGGGGTTACAATGAGCAGTTCTTC | CASRRVLAGLSGGYNEQFF
- | TRBJ1-1 | - | TRBV28 | TGTGCCAGCAGTCTCACCCCCATAGCGACTGAAGCTTTCTTT | CASSLTPIATEAFF
once | TRBJ2-3 | TRBD2 | TRBV11-2 | TGTGCCAGCAGCCCAGCGGGGAAGGATACGCAGTATTTT | CASSPAGKDTQYF
- | TRBJ2-2 | - | TRBV4-3 | TGCGCCAGCAGCCAAGAAAGGTATCCAGCGGGGAACACCGGGGAGCTGTTTTTT | CASSQERYPAGNTGELFF